The entry that follows covers one TCR beta chain sequence. The antigen remains unidentified. V lost 5 bases to trimming and J lost 0 bases, with 8 bases between them. CDR3 length equals 14 residues. Germline V CDR1 and CDR2: LNHNV, YYDKDF (reference sequence). The source of the sample is a study of T cell repertoires in cytomegalovirus infection. Whole-study results and caveats: CMV-specific TCR beta clonotypes restricted by HLA-C dominated the ex vivo response.

One entry per CDR3 protein results from TCRdb running MiXCR on the reads. The table has 45,000 to 75,000 distinct CDR3 sequences, about a third seen once. The sequence came from a human donor in good health (CMV status not recorded). Some clones in this sample may be carry-over from other donors' samples. This chain links TRBV15 with TRBJ1-3; D gene unclear. What was sequenced was PBMCs, sequenced either directly or after in vitro stimulation (not recorded which). The CDR3 loop reads CATSSPPSGNTIYF. The CDR3 DNA follows: TGTGCCACCAGCTCCCCTCCCTCTGGAAACACCATATATTTT.